The entry that follows covers one T cell receptor beta chain sequence. Its cognate antigen is unknown. The repertoire was sequenced with immunoSEQ multiplex PCR; TCRdb's copy has only in-frame clones and lacks some. Here the sample spans 60,000 to 65,000 clones, about nine tenths being singletons. This entry is derived from a study of OX40 agonist ivuxolimab in advanced cancers. The CDR3 has 17 residues. Trimming cost V 6 bases and J 0 bases; bases outside gene matches: 6. In germline, CDR1 is SNHLY, CDR2 FYNNEI. Cycle 7 day 1, cycle 4 day 1, and baseline were the timepoints at which blood was sampled. Overall study findings and caveats: CD4+ T cells averaged fewer expanded clones than CD8+ T cells.

The sample consisted of CD4+ or CD8+ T cells sorted from blood, taken in a trial of the OX40 agonist ivuxolimab. The chain links TRBV2 to TRBJ1-5, with 12 bases fitting TRBD1. The TCR comes from an adult with an advanced solid tumor such as melanoma, head and neck, liver or kidney cancer. The CDR3 nucleotides are TGTGCCAGCAGGGAGGGGACAGGGGGCTTTAGCAATCAGCCCCAGCATTTT. This translates into CASREGTGGFSNQPQHF. Full variable domain (outside the CDR3, taken from reference TRBV2 and TRBJ1-5): EPEVTQTPSHQVTQMGQEVILRCVPISNHLYFYWYRQILGQKVEFLVSFYNNEISEKSEIFDDQFSVERPDGSNFTLKIRSTKLEDSAMYFCASREGTGGFSNQPQHFGDGTRLSIL.